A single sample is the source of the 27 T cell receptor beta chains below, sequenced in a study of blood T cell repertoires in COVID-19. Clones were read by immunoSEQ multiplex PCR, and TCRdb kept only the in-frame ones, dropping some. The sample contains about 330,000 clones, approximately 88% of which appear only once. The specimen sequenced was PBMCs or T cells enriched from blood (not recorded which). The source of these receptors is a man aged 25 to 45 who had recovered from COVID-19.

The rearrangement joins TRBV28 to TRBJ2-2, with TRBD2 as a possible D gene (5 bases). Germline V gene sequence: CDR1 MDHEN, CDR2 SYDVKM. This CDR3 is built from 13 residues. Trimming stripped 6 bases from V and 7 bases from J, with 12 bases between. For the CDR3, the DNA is TGTGCCAGCAGCCCCCGGGGATTCGGGGAGCTGTTTTTT. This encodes CASSPRGFGELFF.

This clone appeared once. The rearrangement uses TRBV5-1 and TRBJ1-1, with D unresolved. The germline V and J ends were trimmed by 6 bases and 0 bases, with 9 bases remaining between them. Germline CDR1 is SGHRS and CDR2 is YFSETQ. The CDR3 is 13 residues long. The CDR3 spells CASIGPMNTEAFF. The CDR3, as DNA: TGCGCCAGCATTGGGCCCATGAACACTGAAGCTTTCTTT.

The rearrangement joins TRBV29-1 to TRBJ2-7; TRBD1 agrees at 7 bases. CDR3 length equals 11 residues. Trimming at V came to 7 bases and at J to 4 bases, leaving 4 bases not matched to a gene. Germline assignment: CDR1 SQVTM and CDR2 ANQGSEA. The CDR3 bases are TGCAGCGCGACAGGGACATACGAGCAGTACTTC. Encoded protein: CSATGTYEQYF.

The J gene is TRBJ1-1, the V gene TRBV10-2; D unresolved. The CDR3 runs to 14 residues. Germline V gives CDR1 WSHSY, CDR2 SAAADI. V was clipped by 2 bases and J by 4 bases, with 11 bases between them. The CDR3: CASSEVGGSTEAFF. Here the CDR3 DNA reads TGCGCCAGCAGTGAGGTCGGAGGGAGCACTGAAGCTTTCTTT.

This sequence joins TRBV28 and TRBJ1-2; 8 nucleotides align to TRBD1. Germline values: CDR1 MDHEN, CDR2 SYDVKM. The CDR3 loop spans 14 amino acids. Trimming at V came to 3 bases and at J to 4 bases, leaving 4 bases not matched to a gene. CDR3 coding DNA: TGTGCCAGCAGTTTTGGGACAGGACGCTATGGCTACACCTTC. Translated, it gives CASSFGTGRYGYTF.

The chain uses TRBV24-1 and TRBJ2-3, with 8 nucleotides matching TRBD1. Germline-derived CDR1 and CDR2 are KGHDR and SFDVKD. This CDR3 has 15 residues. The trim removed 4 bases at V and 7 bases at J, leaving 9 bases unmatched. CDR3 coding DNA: TGTGCCACCAGTGAGCCAGGGGGCCCCTCATATACGCAGTATTTT. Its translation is CATSEPGGPSYTQYF.

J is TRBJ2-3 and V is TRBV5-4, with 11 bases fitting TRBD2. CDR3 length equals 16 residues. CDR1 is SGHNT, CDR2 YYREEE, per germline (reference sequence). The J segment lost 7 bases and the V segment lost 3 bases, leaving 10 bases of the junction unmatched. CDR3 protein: CASSSPGTSGFNTQYF. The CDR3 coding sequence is TGTGCCAGCAGCTCTCCTGGGACTAGCGGTTTTAATACGCAGTATTTT.

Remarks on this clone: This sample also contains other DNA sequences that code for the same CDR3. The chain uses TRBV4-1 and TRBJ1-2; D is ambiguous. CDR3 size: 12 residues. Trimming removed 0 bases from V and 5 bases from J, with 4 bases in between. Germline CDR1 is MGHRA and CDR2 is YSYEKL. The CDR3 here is CASSQDQYGYTF. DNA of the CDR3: TGCGCCAGCAGCCAAGATCAATATGGCTACACCTTC.

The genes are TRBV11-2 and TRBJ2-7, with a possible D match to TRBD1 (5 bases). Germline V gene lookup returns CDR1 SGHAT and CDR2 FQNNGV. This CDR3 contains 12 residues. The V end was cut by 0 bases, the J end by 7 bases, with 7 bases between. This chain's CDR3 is CASSLEWTEQYF. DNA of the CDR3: TGTGCCAGCAGCTTAGAATGGACAGAGCAGTACTTC. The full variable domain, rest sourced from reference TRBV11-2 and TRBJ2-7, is EAGVAQSPRYKIIEKRQSVAFWCNPISGHATLYWYQQILGQGPKLLIQFQNNGVVDDSQLPKDRFSAERLKGVDSTLKIQPAKLEDSAVYLCASSLEWTEQYFGPGTRLTVT.

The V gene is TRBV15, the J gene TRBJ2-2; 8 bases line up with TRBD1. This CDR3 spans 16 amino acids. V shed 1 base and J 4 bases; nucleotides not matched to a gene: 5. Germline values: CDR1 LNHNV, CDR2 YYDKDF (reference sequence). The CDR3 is CATSRVPDRGTGELFF. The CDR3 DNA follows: TGTGCCACCAGCAGAGTACCAGACAGGGGCACCGGGGAGCTGTTTTTT.

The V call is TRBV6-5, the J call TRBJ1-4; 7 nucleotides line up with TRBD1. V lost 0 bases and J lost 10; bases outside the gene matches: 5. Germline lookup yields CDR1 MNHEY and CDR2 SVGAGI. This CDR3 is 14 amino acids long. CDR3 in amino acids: CASSYSGGGGKLFF. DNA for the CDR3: TGTGCCAGCAGTTACTCAGGGGGCGGAGGAAAACTGTTTTTT.

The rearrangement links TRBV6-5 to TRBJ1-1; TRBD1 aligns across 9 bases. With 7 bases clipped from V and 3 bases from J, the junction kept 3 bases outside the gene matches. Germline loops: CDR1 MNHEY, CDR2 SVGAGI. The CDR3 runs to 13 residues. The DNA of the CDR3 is TGTGCCAGCAATAACAGGGGGCACACTGAAGCTTTCTTT. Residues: CASNNRGHTEAFF.

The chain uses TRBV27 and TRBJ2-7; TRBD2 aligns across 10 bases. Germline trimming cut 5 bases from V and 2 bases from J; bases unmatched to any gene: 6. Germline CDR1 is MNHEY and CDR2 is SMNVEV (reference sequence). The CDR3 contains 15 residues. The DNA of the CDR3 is TGTGCCAGCAGTGTAATAGCGGGGGGCCCCTACGAGCAGTACTTC. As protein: CASSVIAGGPYEQYF.

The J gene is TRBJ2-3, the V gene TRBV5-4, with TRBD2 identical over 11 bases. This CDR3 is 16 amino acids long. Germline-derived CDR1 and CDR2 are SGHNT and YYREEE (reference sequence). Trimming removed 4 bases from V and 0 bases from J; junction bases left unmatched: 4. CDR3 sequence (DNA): TGTGCCAGCAGCAAAGGACTAGCGGGCAGCACAGATACGCAGTATTTT. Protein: CASSKGLAGSTDTQYF. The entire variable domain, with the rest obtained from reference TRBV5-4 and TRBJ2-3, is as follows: ETGVTQSPTHLIKTRGQQVTLRCSSQSGHNTVSWYQQALGQGPQFIFQYYREEENGRGNFPPRFSGLQFPNYSSELNVNALELDDSALYLCASSKGLAGSTDTQYFGPGTRLTVL.

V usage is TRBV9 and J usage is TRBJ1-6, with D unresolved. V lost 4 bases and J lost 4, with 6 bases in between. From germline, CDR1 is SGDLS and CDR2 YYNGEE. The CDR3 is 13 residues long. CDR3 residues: CASSSLYNSPLHF. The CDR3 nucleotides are TGTGCCAGCAGCAGCCTATATAATTCACCCCTCCACTTT.

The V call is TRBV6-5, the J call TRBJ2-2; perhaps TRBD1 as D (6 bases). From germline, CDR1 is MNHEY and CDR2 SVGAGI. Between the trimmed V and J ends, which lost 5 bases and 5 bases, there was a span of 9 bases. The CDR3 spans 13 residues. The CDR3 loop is CASSPQGTGELFF. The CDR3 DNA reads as TGTGCCAGCAGTCCCCAGGGGACCGGGGAGCTGTTTTTT.

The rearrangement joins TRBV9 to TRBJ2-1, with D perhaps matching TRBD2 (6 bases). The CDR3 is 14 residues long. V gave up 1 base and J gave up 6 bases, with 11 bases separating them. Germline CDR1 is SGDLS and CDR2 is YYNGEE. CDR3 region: CASSVTGEVNEQFF. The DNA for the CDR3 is TGTGCCAGCAGCGTAACGGGGGAGGTCAATGAGCAGTTCTTC.

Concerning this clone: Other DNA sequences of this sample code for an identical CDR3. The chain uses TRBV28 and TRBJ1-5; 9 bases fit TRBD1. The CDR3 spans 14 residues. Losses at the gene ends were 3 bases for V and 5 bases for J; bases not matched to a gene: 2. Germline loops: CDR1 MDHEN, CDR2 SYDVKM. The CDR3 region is CASSLGQGYQPQHF. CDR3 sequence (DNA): TGTGCCAGCAGTTTGGGACAGGGTTATCAGCCCCAGCATTTT.

The CDR3 reads CATSRDLGSRPNPYEQYF. CDR3 sequence (DNA): TGTGCCACCAGCAGAGATTTGGGCTCCCGGCCGAACCCCTACGAGCAGTACTTC. This rearrangement joins TRBV15 to TRBJ2-7; no definite D call. CDR1 and CDR2 (germline): LNHNV, YYDKDF (reference sequence). Trimming pared 0 bases from V and 2 bases from J, leaving 20 bases between. The CDR3 is 18 residues long. The entire variable domain, with the rest obtained from reference TRBV15 and TRBJ2-7, is as follows: DAMVIQNPRYQVTQFGKPVTLSCSQTLNHNVMYWYQQKSSQAPKLLFHYYDKDFNNEADTPDNFQSRRPNTSFCFLDIRSPGLGDTAMYLCATSRDLGSRPNPYEQYFGPGTRLTVT.

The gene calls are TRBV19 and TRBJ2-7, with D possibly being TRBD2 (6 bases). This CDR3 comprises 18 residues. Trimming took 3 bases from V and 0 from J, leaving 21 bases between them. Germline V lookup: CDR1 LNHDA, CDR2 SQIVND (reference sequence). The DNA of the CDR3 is TGTGCCAGTAGTATTAGTTTAGGAGGACTACTTACCTCCTACGAGCAGTACTTC. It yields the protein CASSISLGGLLTSYEQYF.

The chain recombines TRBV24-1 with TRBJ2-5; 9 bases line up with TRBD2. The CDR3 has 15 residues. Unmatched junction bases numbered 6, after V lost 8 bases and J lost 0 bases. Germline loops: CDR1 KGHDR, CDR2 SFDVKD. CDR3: CATKGSGGNQETQYF. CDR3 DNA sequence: TGTGCCACCAAAGGTAGCGGGGGTAACCAAGAGACCCAGTACTTC.

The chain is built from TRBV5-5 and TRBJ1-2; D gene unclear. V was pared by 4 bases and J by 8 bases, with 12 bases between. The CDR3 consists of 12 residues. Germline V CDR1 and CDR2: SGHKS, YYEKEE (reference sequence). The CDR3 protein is CASSHPGRGYTF. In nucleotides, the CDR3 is TGTGCCAGCAGCCATCCGGGGAGGGGCTACACCTTC. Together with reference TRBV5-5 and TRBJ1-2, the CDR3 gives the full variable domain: DAGVTQSPTHLIKTRGQQVTLRCSPISGHKSVSWYQQVLGQGPQFIFQYYEKEERGRGNFPDRFSARQFPNYSSELNVNALLLGDSALYLCASSHPGRGYTFGSGTRLTVV.

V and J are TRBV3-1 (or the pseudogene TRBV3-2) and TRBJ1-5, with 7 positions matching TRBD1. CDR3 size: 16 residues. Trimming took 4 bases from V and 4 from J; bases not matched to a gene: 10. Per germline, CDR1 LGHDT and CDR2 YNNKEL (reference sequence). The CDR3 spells CASSPRGSGVNQPQHF. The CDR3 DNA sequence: TGTGCCAGCAGCCCCAGGGGGTCAGGGGTAAATCAGCCCCAGCATTTT.

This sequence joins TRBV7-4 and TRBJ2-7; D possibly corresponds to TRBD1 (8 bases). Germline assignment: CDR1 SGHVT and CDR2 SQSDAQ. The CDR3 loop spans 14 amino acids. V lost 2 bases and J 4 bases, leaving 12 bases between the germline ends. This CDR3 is CASSLTGGVYEQYF. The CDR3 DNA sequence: TGTGCCAGCAGCTTAACAGGGGGGGTATACGAGCAGTACTTC.

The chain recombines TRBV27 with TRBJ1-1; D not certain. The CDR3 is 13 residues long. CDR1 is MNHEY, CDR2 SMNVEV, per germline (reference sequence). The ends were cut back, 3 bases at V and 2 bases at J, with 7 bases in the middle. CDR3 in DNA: TGTGCCAGCAGTTTTAAGAGCAACACTGAAGCTTTCTTT. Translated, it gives CASSFKSNTEAFF.

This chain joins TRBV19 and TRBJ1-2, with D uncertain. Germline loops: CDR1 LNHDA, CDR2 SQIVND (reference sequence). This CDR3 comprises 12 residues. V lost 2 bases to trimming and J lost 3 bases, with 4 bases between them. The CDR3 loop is CASSIRDYGYTF. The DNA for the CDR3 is TGTGCCAGTAGTATACGGGACTATGGCTACACCTTC. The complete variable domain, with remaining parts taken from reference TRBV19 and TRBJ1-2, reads DGGITQSPKYLFRKEGQNVTLSCEQNLNHDAMYWYRQDPGQGLRLIYYSQIVNDFQKGDIAEGYSVSREKKESFPLTVTSAQKNPTAFYLCASSIRDYGYTFGSGTRLTVV.

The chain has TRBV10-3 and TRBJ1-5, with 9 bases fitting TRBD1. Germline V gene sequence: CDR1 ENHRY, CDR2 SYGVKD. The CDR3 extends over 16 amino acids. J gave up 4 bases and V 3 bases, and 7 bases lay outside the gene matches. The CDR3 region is CAISDYDRGANQPQHF. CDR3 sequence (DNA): TGTGCCATCAGTGACTATGACAGGGGGGCGAATCAGCCCCAGCATTTT.